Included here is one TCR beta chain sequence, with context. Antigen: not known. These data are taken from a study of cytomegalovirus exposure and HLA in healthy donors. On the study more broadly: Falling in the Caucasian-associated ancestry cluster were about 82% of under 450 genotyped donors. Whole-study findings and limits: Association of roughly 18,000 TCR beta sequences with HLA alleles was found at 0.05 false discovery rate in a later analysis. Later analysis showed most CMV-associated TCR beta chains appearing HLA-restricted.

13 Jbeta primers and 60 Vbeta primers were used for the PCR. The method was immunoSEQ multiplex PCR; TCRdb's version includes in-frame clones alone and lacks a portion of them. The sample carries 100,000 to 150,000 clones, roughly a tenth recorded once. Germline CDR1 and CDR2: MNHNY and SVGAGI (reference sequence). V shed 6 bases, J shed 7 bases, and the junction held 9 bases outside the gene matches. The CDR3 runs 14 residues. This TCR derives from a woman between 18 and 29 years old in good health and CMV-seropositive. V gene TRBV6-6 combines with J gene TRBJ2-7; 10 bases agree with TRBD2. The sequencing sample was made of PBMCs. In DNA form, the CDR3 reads TGTGCCAGCAGCCCAAAACGGACTAGCGGTGAGCAGTACTTC. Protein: CASSPKRTSGEQYF.